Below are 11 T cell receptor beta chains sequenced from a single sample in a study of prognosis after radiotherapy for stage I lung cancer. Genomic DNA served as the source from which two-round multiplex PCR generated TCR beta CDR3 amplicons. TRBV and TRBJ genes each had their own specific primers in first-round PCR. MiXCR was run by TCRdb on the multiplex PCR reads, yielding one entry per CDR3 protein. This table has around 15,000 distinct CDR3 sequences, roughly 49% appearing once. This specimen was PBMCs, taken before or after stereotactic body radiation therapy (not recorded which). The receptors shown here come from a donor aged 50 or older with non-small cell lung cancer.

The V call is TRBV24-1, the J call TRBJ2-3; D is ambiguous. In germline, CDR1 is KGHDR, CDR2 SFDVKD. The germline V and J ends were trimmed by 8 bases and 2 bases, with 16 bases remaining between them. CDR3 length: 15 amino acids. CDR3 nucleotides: TGTGCCACCAATGACACCGGCACTAACACAGATACGCAGTATTTT. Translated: CATNDTGTNTDTQYF.

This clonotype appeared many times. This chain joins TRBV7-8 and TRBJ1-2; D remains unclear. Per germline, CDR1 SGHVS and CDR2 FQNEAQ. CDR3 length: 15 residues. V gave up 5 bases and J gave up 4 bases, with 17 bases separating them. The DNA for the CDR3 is TGTGCCAGCAGCCCGCAAGCCATGCTCGGCTATGGCTACACCTTC. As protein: CASSPQAMLGYGYTF.

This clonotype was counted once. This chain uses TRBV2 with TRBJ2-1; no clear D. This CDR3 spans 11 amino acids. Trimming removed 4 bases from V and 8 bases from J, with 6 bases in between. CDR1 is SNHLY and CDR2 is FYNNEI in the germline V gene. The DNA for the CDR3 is TGTGCCAGCAGTGTAGAGGATGAGCAGTTCTTC. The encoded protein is CASSVEDEQFF.

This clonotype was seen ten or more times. The CDR3 DNA reads as TGTGCCAGCAGCCCCGCTAGCCGTAATTCGTACGAGCAGTACTTC. Its translation: CASSPASRNSYEQYF. The chain is built from TRBV12-3 or TRBV12-4 and TRBJ2-7; a possible D gene is TRBD2 (5 bases). The V and J ends lost 6 bases and 4 bases respectively, with 19 bases between them. The CDR3 has 15 residues.

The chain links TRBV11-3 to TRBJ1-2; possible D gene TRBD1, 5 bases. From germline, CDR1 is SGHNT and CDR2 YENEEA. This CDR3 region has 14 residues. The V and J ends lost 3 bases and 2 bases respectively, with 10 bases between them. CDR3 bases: TGTGCCAGCAGCTTCGACAGACTGAACTATGGCTACACCTTC. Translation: CASSFDRLNYGYTF.

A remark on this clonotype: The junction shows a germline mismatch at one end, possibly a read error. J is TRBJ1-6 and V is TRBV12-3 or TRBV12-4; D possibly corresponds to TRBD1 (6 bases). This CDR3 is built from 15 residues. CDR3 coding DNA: TGTGCCAGCAGTCGGCCGGGACACGGGGGCACTGAAGCTCTCTTT. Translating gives CASSRPGHGGTEALF.

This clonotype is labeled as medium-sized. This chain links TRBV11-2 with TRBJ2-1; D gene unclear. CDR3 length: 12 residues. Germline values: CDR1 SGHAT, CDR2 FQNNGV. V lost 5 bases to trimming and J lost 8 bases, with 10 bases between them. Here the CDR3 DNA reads TGTGCCAGCAGCCGCTGGATGGATGAGCAGTTCTTC. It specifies CASSRWMDEQFF.

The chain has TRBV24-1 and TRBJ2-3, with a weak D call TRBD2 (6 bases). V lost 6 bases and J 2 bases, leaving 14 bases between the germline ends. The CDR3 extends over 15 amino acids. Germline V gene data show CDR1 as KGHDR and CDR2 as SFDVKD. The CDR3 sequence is CATSYTWTNTDTQYF. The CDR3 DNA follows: TGTGCCACCAGTTACACCTGGACTAACACAGATACGCAGTATTTT.

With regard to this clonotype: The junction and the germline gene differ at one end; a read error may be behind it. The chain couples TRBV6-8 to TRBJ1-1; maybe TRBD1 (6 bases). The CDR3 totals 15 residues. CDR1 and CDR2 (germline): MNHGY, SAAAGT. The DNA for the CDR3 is TGTGCCAGCAGTTACTCACCGACAGGTAACACTGAATCTTTCTTT. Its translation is CASSYSPTGNTESFF.

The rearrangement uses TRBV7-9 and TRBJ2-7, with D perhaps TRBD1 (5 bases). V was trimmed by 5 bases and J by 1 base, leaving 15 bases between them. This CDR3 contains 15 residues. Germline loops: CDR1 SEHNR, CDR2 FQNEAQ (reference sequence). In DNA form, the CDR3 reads TGTGCCAGCAGCACCGGACATGGTCTATCCTACGAGCAGTACTTC. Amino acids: CASSTGHGLSYEQYF. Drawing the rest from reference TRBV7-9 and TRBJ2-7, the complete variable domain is DTGVSQNPRHKITKRGQNVTFRCDPISEHNRLYWYRQTLGQGPEFLTYFQNEAQLEKSRLLSDRFSAERPKGSFSTLEIQRTEQGDSAMYLCASSTGHGLSYEQYFGPGTRLTVT.

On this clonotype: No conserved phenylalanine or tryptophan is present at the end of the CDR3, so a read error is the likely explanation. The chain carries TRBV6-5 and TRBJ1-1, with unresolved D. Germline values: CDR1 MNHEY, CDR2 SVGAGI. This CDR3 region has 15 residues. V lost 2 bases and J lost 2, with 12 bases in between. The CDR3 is CASSYETFPNTEAFI. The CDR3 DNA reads TGTGCCAGCAGTTACGAGACATTTCCTAACACTGAAGCTTTCATT.